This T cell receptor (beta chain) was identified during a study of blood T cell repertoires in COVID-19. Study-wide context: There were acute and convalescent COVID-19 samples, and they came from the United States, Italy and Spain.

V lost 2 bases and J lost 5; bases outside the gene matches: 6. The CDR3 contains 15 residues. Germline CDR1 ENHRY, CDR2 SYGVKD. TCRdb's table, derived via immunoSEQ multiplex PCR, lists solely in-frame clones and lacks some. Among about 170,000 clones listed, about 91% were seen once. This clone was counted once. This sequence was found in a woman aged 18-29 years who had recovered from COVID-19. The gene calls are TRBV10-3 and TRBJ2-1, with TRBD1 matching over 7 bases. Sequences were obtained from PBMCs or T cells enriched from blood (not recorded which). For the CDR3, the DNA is TGTGCCATCAGTGAGAGGACAGGCGTACACAATGAGCAGTTCTTC. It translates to CAISERTGVHNEQFF.